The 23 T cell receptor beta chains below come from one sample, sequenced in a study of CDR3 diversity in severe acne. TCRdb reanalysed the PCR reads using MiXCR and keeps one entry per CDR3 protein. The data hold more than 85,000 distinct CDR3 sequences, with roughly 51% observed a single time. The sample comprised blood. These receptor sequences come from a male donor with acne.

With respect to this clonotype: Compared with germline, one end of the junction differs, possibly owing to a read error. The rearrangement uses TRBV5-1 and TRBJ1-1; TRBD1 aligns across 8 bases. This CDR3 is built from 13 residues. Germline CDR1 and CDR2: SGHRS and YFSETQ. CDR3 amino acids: CACGGQANNEAFF. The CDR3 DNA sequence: TGCGCCTGCGGGGGACAGGCGAACAATGAAGCTTTCTTT.

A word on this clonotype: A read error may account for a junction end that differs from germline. The CDR3 is CASSQDVALAVLRETQYF. Here the CDR3 DNA reads TGCGCCAGCAGCCAAGACGTGGCGTTAGCGGTCCTTCGAGAGACCCAGTACTTC. The V call is TRBV11-1, the J call TRBJ2-5, with TRBD2 as a possible D gene (6 bases). The CDR3 loop spans 18 amino acids. In germline, CDR1 is SGHAT, CDR2 FQDESV (reference sequence).

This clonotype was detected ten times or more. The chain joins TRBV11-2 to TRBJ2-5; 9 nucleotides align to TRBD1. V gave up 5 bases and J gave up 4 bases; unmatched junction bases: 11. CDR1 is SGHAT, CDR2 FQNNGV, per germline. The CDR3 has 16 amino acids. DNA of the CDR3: TGTGCCAGCAGCCTAAACACCGGGACAGGGAGAGAGACCCAGTACTTC. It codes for CASSLNTGTGRETQYF.

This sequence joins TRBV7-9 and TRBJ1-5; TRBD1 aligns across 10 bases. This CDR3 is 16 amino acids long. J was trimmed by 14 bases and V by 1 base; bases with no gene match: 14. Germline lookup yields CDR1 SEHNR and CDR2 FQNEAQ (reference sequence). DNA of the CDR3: TGTGCCAGCAGCTTAGGGAGGGGGACAGGGGTTAACAATGAGCATTTT. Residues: CASSLGRGTGVNNEHF.

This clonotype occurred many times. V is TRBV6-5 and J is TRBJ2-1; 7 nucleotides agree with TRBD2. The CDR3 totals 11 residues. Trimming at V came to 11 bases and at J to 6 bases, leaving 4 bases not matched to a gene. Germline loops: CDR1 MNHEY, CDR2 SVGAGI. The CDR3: CAGGRGNEQFF. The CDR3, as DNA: TGTGCCGGGGGGAGGGGCAATGAGCAGTTCTTC.

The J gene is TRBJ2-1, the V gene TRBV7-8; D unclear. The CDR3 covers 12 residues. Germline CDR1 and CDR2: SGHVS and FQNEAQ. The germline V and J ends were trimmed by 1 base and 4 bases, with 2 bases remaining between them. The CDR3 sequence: CASSLGYNEQFF. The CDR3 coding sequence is TGTGCCAGCAGCTTAGGGTACAATGAGCAGTTCTTC.

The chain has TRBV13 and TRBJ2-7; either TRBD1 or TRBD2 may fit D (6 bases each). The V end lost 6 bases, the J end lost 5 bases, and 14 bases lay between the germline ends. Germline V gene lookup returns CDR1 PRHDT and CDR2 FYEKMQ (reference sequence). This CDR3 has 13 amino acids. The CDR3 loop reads CASSRRGSHEQYF. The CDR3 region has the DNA TGTGCCAGCAGTAGGAGGGGGTCCCACGAGCAGTACTTC.

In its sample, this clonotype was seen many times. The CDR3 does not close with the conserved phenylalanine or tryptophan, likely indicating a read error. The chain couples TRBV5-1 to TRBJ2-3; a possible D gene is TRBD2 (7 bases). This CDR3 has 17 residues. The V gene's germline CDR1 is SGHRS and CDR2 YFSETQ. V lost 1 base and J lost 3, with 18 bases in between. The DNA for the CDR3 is TGCGCCAGCAGCTTGACCTATACGGGGGGCGCGACAGATACGCAGTATTCT. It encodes CASSLTYTGGATDTQYS.

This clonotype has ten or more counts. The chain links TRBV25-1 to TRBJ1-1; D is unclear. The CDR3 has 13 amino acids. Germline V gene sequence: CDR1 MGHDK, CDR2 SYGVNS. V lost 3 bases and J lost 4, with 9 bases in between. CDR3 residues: CASSDVLITEAFF. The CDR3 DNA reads TGTGCCAGCAGTGATGTATTGATCACTGAAGCTTTCTTT.

In nucleotides, the CDR3 is TGTGCCAGCAGCTTACGAGCGGGAGGCAATGAGCAGTTCTTC. The encoded protein is CASSLRAGGNEQFF. The chain recombines TRBV7-9 with TRBJ2-1; 9 bases are shared with TRBD2. V shed 2 bases, J shed 6 bases, and the junction held 2 bases outside the gene matches. The CDR3 is made up of 14 amino acids. Germline CDR1 SEHNR, CDR2 FQNEAQ (reference sequence).

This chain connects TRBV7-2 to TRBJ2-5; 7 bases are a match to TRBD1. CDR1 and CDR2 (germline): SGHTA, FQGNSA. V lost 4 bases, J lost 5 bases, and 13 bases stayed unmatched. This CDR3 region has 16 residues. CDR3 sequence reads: CASSSPRGQARETQYF. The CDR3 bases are TGTGCCAGCAGCTCACCAAGAGGACAGGCCAGGGAGACCCAGTACTTC.

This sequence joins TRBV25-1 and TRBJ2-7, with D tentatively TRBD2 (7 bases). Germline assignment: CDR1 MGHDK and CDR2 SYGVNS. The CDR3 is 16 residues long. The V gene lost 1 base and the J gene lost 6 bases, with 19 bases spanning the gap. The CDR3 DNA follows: TGTGCCAGCAGTGAATCCTTCCCGGGGGGCACGGGCGAGCAGTACTTC. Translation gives CASSESFPGGTGEQYF.

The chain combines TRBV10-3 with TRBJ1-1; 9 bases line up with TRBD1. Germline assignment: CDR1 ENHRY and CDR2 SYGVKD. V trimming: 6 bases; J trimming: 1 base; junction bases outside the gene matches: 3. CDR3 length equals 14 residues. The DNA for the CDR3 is TGTGCCATCAGGCAGGACAGGGGGAACACTGAAGCTTTCTTT. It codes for CAIRQDRGNTEAFF.

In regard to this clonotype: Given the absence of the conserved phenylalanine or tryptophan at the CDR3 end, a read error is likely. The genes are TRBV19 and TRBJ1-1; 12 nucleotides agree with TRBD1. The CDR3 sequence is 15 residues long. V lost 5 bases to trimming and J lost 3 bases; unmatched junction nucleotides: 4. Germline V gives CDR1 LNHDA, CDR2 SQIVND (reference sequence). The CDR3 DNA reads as TGTGCCAGTAGTGGGGACAGGGGGCGGGACACTGAAGCTTTCATT. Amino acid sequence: CASSGDRGRDTEAFI.

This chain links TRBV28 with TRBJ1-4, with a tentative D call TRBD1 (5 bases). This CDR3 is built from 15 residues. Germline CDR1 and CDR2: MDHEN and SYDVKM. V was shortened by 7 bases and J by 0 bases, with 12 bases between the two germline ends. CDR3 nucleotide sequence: TGTGCCAGCATTTTCCAGGGTGCAACTAATGAAAAACTGTTTTTT. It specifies CASIFQGATNEKLFF.

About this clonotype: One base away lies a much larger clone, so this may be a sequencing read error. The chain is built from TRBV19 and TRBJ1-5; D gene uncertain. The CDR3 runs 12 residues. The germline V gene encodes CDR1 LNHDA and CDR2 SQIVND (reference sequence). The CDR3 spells CASSNSYQPQRF. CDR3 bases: TGTGCCAGTAGTAATAGTTATCAGCCCCAGCGTTTT.

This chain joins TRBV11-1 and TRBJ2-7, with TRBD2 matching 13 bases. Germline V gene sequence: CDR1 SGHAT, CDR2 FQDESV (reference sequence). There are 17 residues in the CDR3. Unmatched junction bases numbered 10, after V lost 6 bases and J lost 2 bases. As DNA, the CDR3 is TGTGCCAGCAGTTTGGGGGTTGGACTAGCGGGAGCCTACGAGCAGTACTTC. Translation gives CASSLGVGLAGAYEQYF.

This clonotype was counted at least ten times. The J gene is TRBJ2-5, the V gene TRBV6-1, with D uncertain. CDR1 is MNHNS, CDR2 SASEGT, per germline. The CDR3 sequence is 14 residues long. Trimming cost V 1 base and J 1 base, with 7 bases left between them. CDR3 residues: CASSEVRAQETQYF. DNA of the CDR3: TGTGCCAGCAGTGAAGTACGGGCCCAAGAGACCCAGTACTTC.

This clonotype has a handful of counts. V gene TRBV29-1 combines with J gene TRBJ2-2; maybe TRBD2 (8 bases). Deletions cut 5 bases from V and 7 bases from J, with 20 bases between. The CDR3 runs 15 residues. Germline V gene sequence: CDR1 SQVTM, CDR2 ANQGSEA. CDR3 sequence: CSVRGQREHGGELFF. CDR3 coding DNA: TGCAGCGTTAGGGGACAGCGGGAGCATGGCGGGGAGCTGTTTTTT.

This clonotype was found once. The CDR3 reads CASSSDRGAVSGANVLTF. The DNA of the CDR3 is TGTGCCAGCAGCTCCGACAGGGGCGCAGTGTCTGGGGCCAACGTCCTGACTTTC. V is TRBV7-6 and J is TRBJ2-6; 8 bases map to TRBD1. The CDR3 contains 18 residues. Germline values: CDR1 SGHVS, CDR2 FNYEAQ. The V gene end was trimmed by 4 bases and the J gene end by 1 base; junction bases not matched to a gene: 9.

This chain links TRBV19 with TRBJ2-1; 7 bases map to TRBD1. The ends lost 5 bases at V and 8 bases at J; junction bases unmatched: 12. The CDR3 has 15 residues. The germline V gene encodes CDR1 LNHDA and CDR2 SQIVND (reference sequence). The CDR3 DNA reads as TGTGCCAGTAGTCTCGCAGACAGGGTTGGAGATGAGCAGTTCTTC. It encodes CASSLADRVGDEQFF. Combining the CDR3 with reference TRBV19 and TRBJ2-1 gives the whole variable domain DGGITQSPKYLFRKEGQNVTLSCEQNLNHDAMYWYRQDPGQGLRLIYYSQIVNDFQKGDIAEGYSVSREKKESFPLTVTSAQKNPTAFYLCASSLADRVGDEQFFGPGTRLTVL.

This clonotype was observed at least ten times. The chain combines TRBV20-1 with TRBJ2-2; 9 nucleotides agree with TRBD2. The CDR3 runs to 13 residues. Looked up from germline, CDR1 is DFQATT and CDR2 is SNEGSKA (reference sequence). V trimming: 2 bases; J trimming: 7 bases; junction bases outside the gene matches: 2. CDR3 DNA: TGCAGTGCTAGAAAAGCGGGGGGCGGGGAGCTGTTTTTT. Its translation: CSARKAGGGELFF.

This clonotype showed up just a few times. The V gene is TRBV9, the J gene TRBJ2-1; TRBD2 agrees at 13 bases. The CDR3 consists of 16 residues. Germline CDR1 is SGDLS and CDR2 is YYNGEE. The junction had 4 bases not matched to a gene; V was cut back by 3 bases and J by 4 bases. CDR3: CASSEGLAGSYNEQFF. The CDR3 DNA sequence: TGTGCCAGCAGCGAGGGACTAGCGGGAAGTTACAATGAGCAGTTCTTC.